This TCR beta chain is drawn from a study of cytomegalovirus exposure and HLA in healthy donors. Germline-derived CDR1 and CDR2 are LNHDA and SQIVND (reference sequence). V dropped 3 bases and J dropped 6 bases, with 11 bases sitting between them. The CDR3 consists of 13 residues. PCR used 60 Vbeta primers and 13 Jbeta primers. Sequenced by immunoSEQ multiplex PCR; TCRdb stores in-frame clones only, minus some. Here the sample spans 150,000 to 170,000 clones, 80% being singletons. The sequencing sample was made of PBMCs. The chain employs TRBV19 and TRBJ1-2, with a weak D call TRBD1 (5 bases). The receptor was derived from a woman in her thirties or forties in good health and CMV-seropositive. As DNA, the CDR3 is TGTGCCAGTAGTATTTCGGCAGGGAATGGCTACACCTTC. Residues: CASSISAGNGYTF.